A single sample gave rise to the 15 T cell receptor beta chains below, sequenced in a study of low-dose radiotherapy and immunotherapy resistance in tumors. Covering alpha and beta chains, TRAV- and TRBV-specific primers were used for the first-strand cDNA. TCRs were put through approximately 20 PCR cycles of amplification with Phusion. A constant-region primer and the V-primer adapter served as the primer pair. In TCRdb, the reads were re-called with MiXCR into one record per CDR3 protein. The table has 10,000 to 15,000 distinct CDR3 sequences, about four fifths seen once. Source of these receptors: a human donor with advanced metastatic prostate, ovarian, gallbladder or colorectal cancer (not recorded which). This table probably holds off-target reads from a library built for another chain.

The rearrangement uses TRBV20-1 and TRBJ2-5, with 8 bases identical to TRBD2. The CDR3 is 13 residues long. The ends lost 4 bases at V and 5 bases at J; junction bases unmatched: 6. The germline V gene encodes CDR1 DFQATT and CDR2 SNEGSKA (reference sequence). The CDR3 is CSAIAGTGETQYF. In DNA, the CDR3 is TGCAGTGCTATAGCGGGAACTGGGGAGACCCAGTACTTC.

This clonotype was observed a handful of times. The chain joins TRBV11-3 to TRBJ2-1; D assignment may be TRBD1 or TRBD2 (5 bases each). The germline CDR1 and CDR2 sequences are SGHNT and YENEEA. The V end lost 1 base, the J end lost 2 bases, and 6 bases lay between the germline ends. The CDR3 is 14 residues long. In nucleotides, the CDR3 is TGTGCCAGCAGCTTAGCGGGGCCCTACAATGAGCAGTTCTTC. Its translation: CASSLAGPYNEQFF.

The chain carries TRBV28 and TRBJ1-1, with TRBD1 identical over 10 bases. Germline CDR1 reads MDHEN; CDR2 reads SYDVKM. The ends lost 7 bases at V and 11 bases at J; junction bases unmatched: 7. This CDR3 has 12 residues. CDR3 nucleotide sequence: TGTGCCAGCACGGGACAGGGGCGATTGGCTTTCTTT. It codes for CASTGQGRLAFF.

The J gene is TRBJ1-1, the V gene TRBV28; the D gene is possibly TRBD1 (6 bases). Trimming took off 6 bases at V and 0 bases at J, with 11 bases between the two ends. Germline-derived CDR1 and CDR2 are MDHEN and SYDVKM. There are 14 residues in the CDR3. CDR3 nucleotide sequence: TGTGCCAGCAGCCTTGACAGGCTGAACACTGAAGCTTTCTTT. Amino acid sequence: CASSLDRLNTEAFF.

This clonotype showed up just once. The gene calls are TRBV30 and TRBJ2-1, with 9 bases that match TRBD2. Germline V gene data show CDR1 as GTSNPN and CDR2 as SVGIG (reference sequence). The CDR3 is made up of 13 amino acids. J lost 4 bases, V lost 4 bases, and 2 bases had no gene match. CDR3 in DNA: TGTGCCTGGAATCTAGCGGGGTACAATGAGCAGTTCTTC. Translating it yields CAWNLAGYNEQFF.

The gene calls are TRBV6-2 or TRBV6-3 and TRBJ2-2; TRBD2 might be the D (6 bases). V was shortened by 11 bases and J by 0 bases, with 13 bases between the two germline ends. Germline V gene data show CDR1 as MNHEY and CDR2 as SVGEGT. The length of the CDR3 is 14 residues. CDR3 residues: CAGGGGTNTGELFF. CDR3 coding DNA: TGTGCCGGAGGCGGCGGGACGAACACCGGGGAGCTGTTTTTT.

The rearrangement uses TRBV29-1 and TRBJ2-2; D may be TRBD2 (5 bases). Germline assignment: CDR1 SQVTM and CDR2 ANQGSEA. Between the trimmed V and J ends, which lost 7 bases and 4 bases, there was a span of 16 bases. The CDR3 is made up of 14 amino acids. The CDR3 reads CSALASLGTGELFF. The CDR3 nucleotides are TGCAGCGCCTTAGCGTCTTTGGGCACCGGGGAGCTGTTTTTT.

The chain combines TRBV7-2 with TRBJ2-7, with D unresolved. Germline V lookup: CDR1 SGHTA, CDR2 FQGNSA. Trimming took 0 bases from V and 4 from J, leaving 13 bases between them. CDR3 size: 15 residues. This CDR3 is CASSLAGGAIYEQYF. CDR3 DNA sequence: TGTGCCAGCAGCTTAGCGGGCGGAGCAATTTACGAGCAGTACTTC.

V gene TRBV10-3 combines with J gene TRBJ2-1; 13 nucleotides line up with TRBD2. CDR1 is ENHRY, CDR2 SYGVKD, per germline. The CDR3 runs 19 residues. The trim removed 6 bases at V and 0 bases at J, leaving 11 bases unmatched. CDR3: CAIRAGTSGTLSSYNEQFF. The CDR3 nucleotides are TGTGCCATCAGGGCCGGGACTAGCGGGACGCTCAGCTCCTACAATGAGCAGTTCTTC.

The chain has TRBV11-1 and TRBJ2-1; TRBD1 aligns across 8 bases. The ends lost 5 bases at V and 2 bases at J; junction bases unmatched: 8. The length of the CDR3 is 16 residues. CDR1 is SGHAT, CDR2 FQDESV, per germline (reference sequence). The CDR3 DNA sequence: TGTGCCAGCAGCCCACGGACAGGGAGAACCTACAATGAGCAGTTCTTC. This translates into CASSPRTGRTYNEQFF.

This chain uses TRBV21-1 with TRBJ2-1; the table names TRBD2, a call not compared with the DNA. TRBV21-1 is labeled a pseudogene. CDR3 length: 18 amino acids. The CDR3 coding sequence is TGTGCCAGCAGCAAAGCGCTTAGACTAGCGGTCGACTACAATGAGCAGTTCTTC. This codes for CASSKALRLAVDYNEQFF.

The genes are TRBV20-1 and TRBJ2-5; D is unclear. V lost 0 bases and J lost 0, with 5 bases in between. The CDR3 totals 13 residues. CDR1 DFQATT and CDR2 SNEGSKA come from the germline V gene (reference sequence). DNA of the CDR3: TGCAGTGCTAGAGAGGCCCACCAAGAGACCCAGTACTTC. It translates to CSAREAHQETQYF.

This chain links TRBV28 with TRBJ2-2; 10 nucleotides match TRBD1. Germline values: CDR1 MDHEN, CDR2 SYDVKM. After removal of 5 bases from V and 3 bases from J, the junction contained 3 bases not matched to a gene. The CDR3 has 15 residues. Written as DNA, the CDR3 is TGTGCCAGCAGTCGAGACAGGGGGCACACCGGGGAGCTGTTTTTT. Its translation: CASSRDRGHTGELFF.

This clonotype was seen just once. V and J are TRBV7-2 and TRBJ1-1; 8 bases map to TRBD1. Germline lookup yields CDR1 SGHTA and CDR2 FQGNSA. Unmatched junction bases numbered 9, after V lost 5 bases and J lost 4 bases. This CDR3 region has 15 residues. CDR3 nucleotide sequence: TGTGCCAGCAGCCCAACAGGGGGGGAATCCACTGAAGCTTTCTTT. It specifies CASSPTGGESTEAFF.

The chain employs TRBV5-5 and TRBJ2-3; 11 bases line up with TRBD2. J was trimmed by 5 bases and V by 4 bases; bases with no gene match: 6. There are 15 residues in the CDR3. Germline V gives CDR1 SGHKS, CDR2 YYEKEE (reference sequence). Here the CDR3 reads CASSKGLADLDTQYF. Written as DNA, the CDR3 is TGTGCCAGCAGCAAGGGACTAGCGGATTTAGATACGCAGTATTTT.